These 3 T cell receptor beta chains came from one sample sequenced in a study of T cells in Graves' hyperthyroidism and ophthalmopathy. The source material, RNA transcripts, was used to amplify TCR beta CDR3 regions. An initial round of RT-PCR targeting the TCR CDR3 relied on the HTBI primer set. TCRdb reprocessed the multiplex PCR reads via MiXCR and lists one record per CDR3 protein. The data contain tens of thousands of distinct CDR3 sequences, around 48% of them singletons. The specimen sequenced was blood. The receptors here all came from a woman aged 45-65 years with Graves' hyperthyroidism that later progressed to Graves' ophthalmopathy.

This clonotype was seen a few times. This chain links TRBV24-1 with TRBJ1-2; tentatively, D is TRBD1 (5 bases). The CDR3 has 12 amino acids. The germline V and J ends were trimmed by 9 bases and 6 bases, with 13 bases remaining between them. Germline V gives CDR1 KGHDR, CDR2 SFDVKD. This CDR3 is CATRDGGHGYTF. The DNA for the CDR3 is TGTGCCACCCGGGACGGAGGGCATGGCTACACCTTC.

This clonotype is labeled as medium-sized (0.01 to 0.1%). This chain uses TRBV20-1 with TRBJ2-1; TRBD2 matches at 11 bases. The CDR3 runs to 13 residues. V lost 8 bases, J lost 2 bases, and 2 bases stayed unmatched. Germline loops: CDR1 DFQATT, CDR2 SNEGSKA (reference sequence). The CDR3 loop reads CSPGLAAYNEQFF. CDR3 in DNA: TGCAGTCCGGGACTAGCGGCCTACAATGAGCAGTTCTTC.

J is TRBJ2-5 and V is TRBV19; 14 bases map to TRBD2. The germline V gene encodes CDR1 LNHDA and CDR2 SQIVND (reference sequence). J was trimmed by 2 bases and V by 3 bases; bases with no gene match: 8. There are 18 residues in the CDR3. The CDR3 region is CASSISRTSGRYQETQYF. The CDR3 DNA reads TGTGCCAGTAGTATTTCCCGGACTAGCGGGAGGTATCAAGAGACCCAGTACTTC.